These 27 T cell receptor beta chains were all obtained from the same sample, sequenced in a study of blood T cell repertoires in COVID-19 (TCRdb year 2020). Libraries were built with the immunoSEQ multiplex PCR assay. TCRdb re-hosts the immuneACCESS table, in-frame sequences only. Its copies lack some clones; in the studies checked, an unresolved V gene accounts for under half of them, and the cause for the rest is not known. Within this sample are 100,000 to 150,000 clones, with 81% of them counted one time only. 15% to 20% of the sample goes to the ten largest clones. Material: peripheral blood. The receptors originated from a man between 25 and 39 years old with COVID-19, enrolled during active disease.

The chain uses TRBV7-9 and TRBJ1-5, with 11 positions matching TRBD1. The CDR3 length is 16 residues. Per germline, CDR1 SEHNR and CDR2 FQNEAQ (reference sequence). V was pared by 4 bases and J by 3 bases, with 5 bases of the junction left unmatched. The chain's CDR3 is CASSSGTGGYNQPQHF. The CDR3 coding sequence is TGTGCCAGCAGCTCGGGGACAGGGGGTTACAATCAGCCCCAGCATTTT. The full variable domain, its missing parts supplied by reference TRBV7-9 and TRBJ1-5, is DTGVSQNPRHKITKRGQNVTFRCDPISEHNRLYWYRQTLGQGPEFLTYFQNEAQLEKSRLLSDRFSAERPKGSFSTLEIQRTEQGDSAMYLCASSSGTGGYNQPQHFGDGTRLSIL.

This sequence joins TRBV6-6 and TRBJ2-5, with 7 bases identical to TRBD2. V shed 8 bases, J shed 2 bases, and the junction held 11 bases outside the gene matches. The germline V gene encodes CDR1 MNHNY and CDR2 SVGAGI (reference sequence). This CDR3 is 15 amino acids long. Written as DNA, the CDR3 is TGTGCCAGCCATCGCGGGAGTGGGTCGCAAGAGACCCAGTACTTC. Residues: CASHRGSGSQETQYF.

The chain has TRBV10-3 and TRBJ1-1, with D perhaps matching TRBD1 (6 bases). CDR1 and CDR2 (germline): ENHRY, SYGVKD. CDR3 size: 12 residues. V was cut by 3 bases and J by 11 bases, with 13 bases left in between. The CDR3 protein is CAISEGGDSAFF. DNA for the CDR3: TGTGCCATCAGTGAAGGGGGAGACAGTGCTTTCTTT.

This rearrangement joins TRBV18 to TRBJ1-1; 8 nucleotides match TRBD1. The germline CDR1 and CDR2 sequences are KGHSH and LQKENI. The ends lost 2 bases at V and 0 bases at J; junction bases unmatched: 2. The CDR3 runs 15 residues. The CDR3 nucleotides read TGTGCCAGCTCACCAGGACAGGGAATGAACACTGAAGCTTTCTTT. This codes for CASSPGQGMNTEAFF.

The genes are TRBV6-1 and TRBJ1-1, with D uncertain. CDR1 is MNHNS and CDR2 is SASEGT in the germline V gene. V gave up 0 bases and J gave up 4 bases, with 12 bases separating them. CDR3 size: 15 residues. CDR3: CASSEAIGKVTEAFF. The CDR3 coding sequence is TGTGCCAGCAGTGAAGCAATCGGGAAGGTCACTGAAGCTTTCTTT.

The genes are TRBV11-3 and TRBJ2-3; D might be TRBD2 (5 bases). Per the germline V gene, CDR1 is SGHNT and CDR2 is YENEEA. This CDR3 has 14 residues. With 6 bases removed from V and 3 bases from J, the gap between germline ends came to 13 bases. The CDR3 DNA reads TGTGCCAGCAGTACGGGGTGGGAAACAGATACGCAGTATTTT. Protein: CASSTGWETDTQYF.

J is TRBJ2-5 and V is TRBV5-1; TRBD2 is a possible D gene (5 bases). The germline CDR1 and CDR2 sequences are SGHRS and YFSETQ. V gave up 0 bases and J gave up 2 bases, with 17 bases separating them. The CDR3 has 17 residues. The CDR3 nucleotides read TGCGCCAGCAGCTTGGGCGCCGATTTGAGCGGTCAAGAGACCCAGTACTTC. This translates into CASSLGADLSGQETQYF. The full variable domain, rest sourced from reference TRBV5-1 and TRBJ2-5, is KAGVTQTPRYLIKTRGQQVTLSCSPISGHRSVSWYQQTPGQGLQFLFEYFSETQRNKGNFPGRFSGRQFSNSRSEMNVSTLELGDSALYLCASSLGADLSGQETQYFGPGTRLLVL.

The CDR3 sequence: CASSDAPYNEQFF. DNA of the CDR3: TGTGCCAGCAGCGACGCGCCCTACAATGAGCAGTTCTTC. The genes are TRBV9 and TRBJ2-1, with unresolved D. V lost 3 bases, J lost 2 bases, and 6 bases lay in between. The CDR3 loop spans 13 amino acids. Germline CDR1 reads SGDLS; CDR2 reads YYNGEE.

The genes are TRBV21-1 and TRBJ1-5; the D call of TRBD1 is as the table states it, not checked on the DNA. TRBV21-1 represents a pseudogene. The CDR3 has 21 amino acids. As DNA, the CDR3 is TGTGCCAGCAGCAAAGCAGGTCCGGGGACAACAACAAACCTTAAGACCCAGCCCCAGCATTTT. Its protein is CASSKAGPGTTTNLKTQPQHF.

The chain employs TRBV5-6 and TRBJ2-1; the match to TRBD1 covers 11 bases. The germline V gene encodes CDR1 SGHDT and CDR2 YYEEEE. The junction had 10 bases not matched to a gene; V was cut back by 3 bases and J by 8 bases. The CDR3 contains 16 residues. The CDR3 spells CASSSPDRGLVYEQFF. The DNA for the CDR3 is TGTGCCAGCAGCTCTCCGGACAGGGGGCTAGTCTATGAGCAGTTCTTC.

CDR3 in amino acids: CASSRSTGDTEAFF. Written as DNA, the CDR3 is TGTGCCAGCAGTAGGTCTACAGGGGACACTGAAGCTTTCTTT. The chain couples TRBV6-5 to TRBJ1-1; 7 bases match TRBD1. The CDR3 has 14 residues. Trimming took 5 bases from V and 3 from J; bases not matched to a gene: 6. Germline V gene lookup returns CDR1 MNHEY and CDR2 SVGAGI.

The chain links TRBV4-1 to TRBJ2-7, with D possibly TRBD2 on 6 matching bases. The CDR3 sequence is 19 residues long. Germline V gene sequence: CDR1 MGHRA, CDR2 YSYEKL. The V and J ends lost 1 base and 0 bases respectively, with 22 bases between them. Written as DNA, the CDR3 is TGCGCCAGCAGCCAAGGCCCGGAGGGCGGGTCCGTGCCCTCCTACGAGCAGTACTTC. This gives the protein CASSQGPEGGSVPSYEQYF.

The rearrangement links TRBV11-3 to TRBJ1-2, with 7 bases matching TRBD1. Germline V gene data show CDR1 as SGHNT and CDR2 as YENEEA. This CDR3 has 16 residues. The trim removed 1 base at V and 4 bases at J, leaving 9 bases unmatched. The CDR3 region is CASSLASDRPGYGYTF. DNA of the CDR3: TGTGCCAGCAGCTTAGCTTCGGACAGGCCTGGCTATGGCTACACCTTC.

This clone was found a few times. The chain couples TRBV11-3 to TRBJ1-1; 10 nucleotides match TRBD1. V trimming: 6 bases; J trimming: 3 bases; junction bases outside the gene matches: 7. Per germline, CDR1 SGHNT and CDR2 YENEEA. This CDR3 is built from 15 residues. This chain's CDR3 is CASSSGTGEDTEAFF. DNA of the CDR3: TGTGCCAGCAGTTCTGGGACAGGGGAAGACACTGAAGCTTTCTTT.

This clone was detected once. The chain combines TRBV12-5 with TRBJ1-2; 9 bases map to TRBD1. From germline, CDR1 is LGHNT and CDR2 FRNRAP. Germline trimming cut 6 bases from V and 5 bases from J; bases unmatched to any gene: 7. The CDR3 spans 14 residues. The CDR3 here is CASGPDRGLYGYTF. The CDR3 coding sequence is TGTGCTAGTGGCCCGGACAGGGGATTATATGGCTACACCTTC.

The J gene is TRBJ1-1, the V gene TRBV30, with 8 bases identical to TRBD1. CDR3 length equals 11 residues. The germline V gene encodes CDR1 GTSNPN and CDR2 SVGIG (reference sequence). The V gene end was trimmed by 5 bases and the J gene end by 12 bases; junction bases not matched to a gene: 8. In DNA form, the CDR3 reads TGTGCCTGGGGCAGGACAGGGAGGACTTTCTTT. As protein: CAWGRTGRTFF.

This chain links TRBV2 with TRBJ2-5, with 12 bases matching TRBD1. Looked up from germline, CDR1 is SNHLY and CDR2 is FYNNEI. J gave up 5 bases and V 6 bases, and 10 bases lay outside the gene matches. The CDR3 runs to 16 residues. CDR3 region: CASRLPGQGAGETQYF. The CDR3, as DNA: TGTGCCAGCAGACTGCCGGGACAGGGGGCAGGTGAGACCCAGTACTTC.

This clone was seen a handful of times. The genes are TRBV29-1 and TRBJ1-2; tentative D call: TRBD1 (5 bases). The CDR3 spans 13 residues. The ends were cut back, 3 bases at V and 5 bases at J, with 13 bases in the middle. Germline assignment: CDR1 SQVTM and CDR2 ANQGSEA. The CDR3: CSVDWQGTYGYTF. CDR3 DNA sequence: TGCAGCGTTGATTGGCAGGGTACTTATGGCTACACCTTC.

The V and J genes are TRBV5-1 and TRBJ2-7; 8 nucleotides agree with TRBD1. Germline CDR1 is SGHRS and CDR2 is YFSETQ. Germline trimming cut 3 bases from V and 5 bases from J; bases unmatched to any gene: 4. There are 13 residues in the CDR3. CDR3 sequence (DNA): TGCGCCAGCAGCTCAGGGGGCCCGGACGAGCAGTACTTC. Its protein product is CASSSGGPDEQYF.

This chain connects TRBV11-3 to TRBJ2-2; perhaps TRBD1 as D (6 bases). Germline V gene sequence: CDR1 SGHNT, CDR2 YENEEA. The CDR3 runs 13 residues. The ends were cut back, 1 base at V and 6 bases at J, with 6 bases in the middle. The CDR3 nucleotides read TGTGCCAGCAGCTTAGCAGGGGCCGGGGAGCTGTTTTTT. The encoded protein is CASSLAGAGELFF.

The chain uses TRBV9 and TRBJ2-7, with unresolved D. Germline CDR1 and CDR2: SGDLS and YYNGEE. Trimming removed 0 bases from V and 6 bases from J, with 10 bases in between. This CDR3 region has 13 residues. CDR3 residues: CASSVAPGLEQYF. The CDR3 DNA reads TGTGCCAGCAGCGTAGCCCCGGGTCTCGAGCAGTACTTC.

The chain combines TRBV21-1 with TRBJ1-2. TRBV21-1 constitutes a pseudogene. The CDR3 is made up of 17 amino acids. The CDR3 DNA is TGTGCCAGCAGCAAAGCGCTTTGGGGGGGAGTTAACTATGGCTACACCTTC. Protein product: CASSKALWGGVNYGYTF.

The chain recombines TRBV18 with TRBJ2-4, with 11 bases fitting TRBD1. The CDR3 covers 18 residues. From germline, CDR1 is KGHSH and CDR2 LQKENI. With V trimmed by 3 bases and J by 4 bases, 11 bases remained unmatched. CDR3 residues: CASSPGTGGSPAKNIQYF. The CDR3 DNA reads TGTGCCAGCTCACCCGGGACAGGGGGGAGCCCCGCTAAAAACATTCAGTACTTC. Together with reference TRBV18 and TRBJ2-4, the CDR3 gives the full variable domain: NAGVMQNPRHLVRRRGQEARLRCSPMKGHSHVYWYRQLPEEGLKFMVYLQKENIIDESGMPKERFSAEFPKEGPSILRIQQVVRGDSAAYFCASSPGTGGSPAKNIQYFGAGTRLSVL.

V and J are TRBV6-1 and TRBJ1-2; tentative D call: TRBD1 (5 bases). CDR1 and CDR2 from the germline V gene are MNHNS and SASEGT. The CDR3 length is 14 residues. Trimming cost V 3 bases and J 4 bases, with 12 bases left between them. The CDR3, as DNA: TGTGCCAGCAGTGAGGACACGTCATCCTATGGCTACACCTTC. Protein sequence: CASSEDTSSYGYTF.

As DNA, the CDR3 is TGTGCCATCAGTGTCAGCTGGGGGCGCGGTGAGACCCAGTACTTC. It is translated as CAISVSWGRGETQYF. V is TRBV10-3 and J is TRBJ2-5, with a weak D call TRBD1 (6 bases). CDR1 is ENHRY, CDR2 SYGVKD, per germline. The V gene lost 4 bases and the J gene lost 5 bases, with 17 bases spanning the gap. CDR3 size: 15 residues.

The rearrangement links TRBV4-2 to TRBJ2-5; no clear D gene. CDR3 size: 15 residues. V dropped 0 bases and J dropped 2 bases, with 10 bases sitting between them. CDR1 and CDR2 from the germline V gene are LGHNA and YNFKEQ. The DNA of the CDR3 is TGTGCCAGCAGCCAAGATGAGGTCCCACAAGAGACCCAGTACTTC. This codes for CASSQDEVPQETQYF.

The V gene is TRBV6-2 or TRBV6-3, the J gene TRBJ1-5, with D tentatively TRBD1 (5 bases). There are 19 residues in the CDR3. Germline V gives CDR1 MNHEY, CDR2 SVGEGT. V was shortened by 4 bases and J by 0 bases, with 22 bases between the two germline ends. The CDR3 reads CASSLGPYLGLYSNQPQHF. Written as DNA, the CDR3 is TGTGCCAGCAGTTTGGGGCCATATCTAGGCCTATATAGCAATCAGCCCCAGCATTTT.